This T cell receptor beta chain was sequenced for a study of shared clonotypes between healthy human individuals. A remark on this clone: Its specificity is unknown.

Overall study findings and caveats: Relative to their counterparts shared across all four donors, non-shared clonotypes exhibited diminished generation probabilities.

CDR1 and CDR2 from the germline V gene are SGHRS and YFSETQ. CDR3 length equals 14 residues. V lost 7 bases, J lost 2 bases, and 8 bases stayed unmatched. Deep-level settings were used for running the assay. The protocol was immunoSEQ multiplex PCR, while the TCRdb copy is restricted to in-frame clones and leaves out a portion. The sample records 1,400,000 or so clones, 98% being singletons. Material: naive CD4+ T cells sorted from blood. As for subset: CD45RA+ positively selected. The chain links TRBV5-1 to TRBJ1-1; 7 nucleotides match TRBD1. The TCR sequence derives from a man aged 25-45 years in good health. CDR3 in DNA: TGCGCCAGCTCAGAAAGGGGGCAAAACACTGAAGCTTTCTTT. It specifies CASSERGQNTEAFF. Supplemented by reference TRBV5-1 and TRBJ1-1, the full variable domain reads KAGVTQTPRYLIKTRGQQVTLSCSPISGHRSVSWYQQTPGQGLQFLFEYFSETQRNKGNFPGRFSGRQFSNSRSEMNVSTLELGDSALYLCASSERGQNTEAFFGQGTRLTVV.